This T cell receptor (beta chain) is from a study of primary melanoma T cells and metastatic recurrence. The CDR3 is 16 residues long. CDR1 and CDR2 (germline): SGHRS, YFSETQ. V lost 1 base to trimming and J lost 2 bases, with 16 bases between them. The patients had surgically resected primary melanoma at risk of metastatic recurrence. This table comes from immunoSEQ multiplex PCR, and its TCRdb copy is limited to in-frame clones, with some not included. This sample contains 65 clones. The clonotype comes from a human donor with melanoma. The chain uses TRBV5-1 and TRBJ2-7; D may be TRBD1 or TRBD2 (5 bases each). The specimen was melanoma tumor tissue. The CDR3, as DNA: TGCGCCAGCAGCTTGCTCTTTCGGGGACCTACCTACGAGCAGTACTTC. It is translated as CASSLLFRGPTYEQYF.